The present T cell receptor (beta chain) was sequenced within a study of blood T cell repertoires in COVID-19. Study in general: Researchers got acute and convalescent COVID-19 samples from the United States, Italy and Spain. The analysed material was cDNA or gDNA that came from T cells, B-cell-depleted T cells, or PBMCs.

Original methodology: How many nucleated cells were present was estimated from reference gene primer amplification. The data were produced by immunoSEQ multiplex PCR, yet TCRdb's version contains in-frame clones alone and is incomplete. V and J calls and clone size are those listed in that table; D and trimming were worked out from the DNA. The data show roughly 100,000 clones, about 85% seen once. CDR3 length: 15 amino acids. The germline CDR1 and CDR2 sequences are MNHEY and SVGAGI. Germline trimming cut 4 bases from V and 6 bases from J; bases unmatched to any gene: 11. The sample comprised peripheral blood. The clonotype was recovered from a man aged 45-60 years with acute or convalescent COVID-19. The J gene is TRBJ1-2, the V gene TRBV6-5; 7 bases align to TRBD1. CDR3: CASSSRQGAGDGYTF. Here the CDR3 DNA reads TGTGCCAGCAGTTCCCGACAGGGCGCTGGGGATGGCTACACCTTC.